This T cell receptor beta chain was sequenced during a study of T cell clonotyping in hematopoietic cell transplantation. A single count supports this clone. Its antigen is not identified. Broader study findings: Without cell sorting, CD4 versus CD8 contributions remain unresolved. Recipient TCR diversity dropped after transplant; expanded clonotypes rose from day 30 to 180. Graft donor and pretransplant recipient Inverse Simpson Index values predicted broader posttransplant TCR diversity. Few recipient clonotypes overlapped donors; over 97% were de novo at given depth.

Profiling relied on immunoSEQ multiplex PCR, and the TCRdb table lists in-frame clones only, not all of them. The sample lists 26,000 or so clones, nearly 97% occurring once. Germline lookup yields CDR1 SGDLS and CDR2 YYNGEE. Trimming at V came to 3 bases and at J to 9 bases, leaving 6 bases not matched to a gene. The CDR3 contains 15 residues. The J gene is TRBJ1-6, the V gene TRBV9; 10 nucleotides line up with TRBD1. This TCR derives from a man between 50 and 59 years old in good health. Some clones in this sample may be carry-over from other donors' samples. The sample consisted of peripheral blood mononuclear cells. CDR3 DNA: TGTGCCAGCAGCGAACGGGACAGGGGTACTTCACCCCTCCACTTT. Translating it yields CASSERDRGTSPLHF. Full variable domain (remainder filled in from reference TRBV9 and TRBJ1-6): DSGVTQTPKHLITATGQRVTLRCSPRSGDLSVYWYQQSLDQGLQFLIQYYNGEERAKGNILERFSAQQFPDLHSELNLSSLELGDSALYFCASSERDRGTSPLHFGNGTRLTVT.